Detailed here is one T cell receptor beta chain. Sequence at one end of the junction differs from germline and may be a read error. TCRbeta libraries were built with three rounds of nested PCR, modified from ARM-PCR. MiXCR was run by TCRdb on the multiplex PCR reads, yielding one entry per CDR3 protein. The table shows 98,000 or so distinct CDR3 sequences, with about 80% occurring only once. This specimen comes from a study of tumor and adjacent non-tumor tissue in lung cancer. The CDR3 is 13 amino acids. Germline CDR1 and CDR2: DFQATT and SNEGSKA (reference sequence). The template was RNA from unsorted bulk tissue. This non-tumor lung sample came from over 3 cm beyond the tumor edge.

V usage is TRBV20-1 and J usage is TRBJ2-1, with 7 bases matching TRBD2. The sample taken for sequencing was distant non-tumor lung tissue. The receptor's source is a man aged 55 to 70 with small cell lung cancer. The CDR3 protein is CSAPGTIYYEQFF. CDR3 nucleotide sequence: TGCAGTGCTCCCGGGACTATCTACTATGAGCAATTCTTC.